The TCR beta chain described here comes from a study of CD8 T cells in ankylosing spondylitis. Whole-study results and caveats: Blood from ankylosing spondylitis patients appeared to carry a characteristic roughly eight-variant TCR beta motif. Matched ankylosing spondylitis synovial fluid reportedly showed significant enrichment of disease-linked clones.

Notes on this clonotype: No antigen is known for it.

Trimming left V 3 bases short and J 0 bases short, with 16 bases between. There are 17 residues in the CDR3. Scientists made TCR beta libraries using quantitative 5'-RACE with molecular barcodes. MiXCR, run by TCRdb on the 5' RACE reads, gives a single entry per CDR3 protein. The sample includes roughly 700,000 distinct CDR3 sequences, roughly 19% of them seen just once. Sequenced: blood, either unsorted or a sorted T cell fraction (not recorded which). This receptor was obtained from a male donor with ankylosing spondylitis. The chain employs TRBV23-1 and TRBJ2-3; D not resolved. TRBV23-1 is an ORF, and what it does is uncertain. CDR3 nucleotide sequence: TGCGCCAGCAGTCACGTCCTACTGCAGGCTAGCACAGATACGCAGTATTTT. Its protein product is CASSHVLLQASTDTQYF.